What follows are 14 T cell receptor beta chains derived from one specimen sequenced in a study of cytomegalovirus exposure and HLA in healthy donors. The study ran its PCR with 60 Vbeta and 13 Jbeta primers. This table comes from immunoSEQ multiplex PCR, and its TCRdb copy is limited to in-frame clones, with some not included. This sample has about 160,000 clones, with roughly 83% found just once. Sequencing used PBMCs. The receptors here all came from a human donor in good health.

The genes are TRBV7-7 and TRBJ1-1; no reliable D call. The CDR3 totals 22 residues. The V and J ends lost 7 bases and 4 bases respectively, with 40 bases between them. CDR1 is SSHAT and CDR2 is FNYEAQ in the germline V gene (reference sequence). For the CDR3, the DNA is TGTGCCAGCAAGAAGCACCTGGAAAAACAAGAGGAGGTAGACGTAGGGAGCACTGAAGCTTTCTTT. This translates into CASKKHLEKQEEVDVGSTEAFF.

The V gene is TRBV19, the J gene TRBJ2-7; TRBD2 might be the D (6 bases). V gave up 7 bases and J gave up 2 bases, with 12 bases separating them. The CDR3 loop spans 13 amino acids. Germline loops: CDR1 LNHDA, CDR2 SQIVND (reference sequence). CDR3 in DNA: TGTGCCAGTAAAATTCCGGGAGCCTACGAGCAGTACTTC. It specifies CASKIPGAYEQYF.

CDR3 DNA sequence: TGTGCCAGCAGCGTAGTAGGTTACAGCACCGGGGAGCTGTTTTTT. This gives the protein CASSVVGYSTGELFF. The chain has TRBV9 and TRBJ2-2, with no clear D. Germline assignment: CDR1 SGDLS and CDR2 YYNGEE. Trimming removed 0 bases from V and 4 bases from J, with 10 bases in between. The CDR3 contains 15 residues.

The chain has TRBV7-9 and TRBJ2-5; TRBD2 matches at 13 bases. This CDR3 spans 19 amino acids. The germline gives CDR1 SEHNR, CDR2 FQNEAQ (reference sequence). J lost 5 bases, V lost 1 base, and 13 bases had no gene match. DNA for the CDR3: TGTGCCAGCAGCTTAGGACTGGCACTAGCGGGAGGGGGAAGGGAGACCCAGTACTTC. This codes for CASSLGLALAGGGRETQYF.

This CDR3 is CASSQGVGAEDTQYF. CDR3 nucleotides: TGCGCCAGCAGCCAAGGGGTAGGGGCTGAAGATACGCAGTATTTT. The rearrangement uses TRBV4-3 and TRBJ2-3; a possible D gene is TRBD1 (5 bases). The V gene lost 1 base and the J gene lost 5 bases, with 13 bases spanning the gap. The germline CDR1 and CDR2 sequences are LGHNA and YSLEER. This CDR3 contains 15 residues.

The V gene is TRBV5-4, the J gene TRBJ1-1; D possibly corresponds to TRBD1 (6 bases). Trimming shortened V by 4 bases and J by 4 bases, and 17 bases separated the two germline ends. This CDR3 has 15 amino acids. Germline V gene data show CDR1 as SGHNT and CDR2 as YYREEE (reference sequence). CDR3 sequence reads: CASSPVTGTGTEAFF. CDR3 DNA: TGTGCCAGCAGCCCGGTGACAGGAACCGGCACTGAAGCTTTCTTT.

The V gene is TRBV5-1, the J gene TRBJ2-2, with TRBD2 matching over 12 bases. The length of the CDR3 is 17 residues. The germline V gene has CDR1 SGHRS and CDR2 YFSETQ. Germline trimming cut 0 bases from V and 3 bases from J; bases unmatched to any gene: 3. CDR3 protein: CASSLELAGGHTGELFF. The DNA for the CDR3 is TGCGCCAGCAGCTTGGAACTAGCGGGAGGTCACACCGGGGAGCTGTTTTTT.

The chain uses TRBV5-6 and TRBJ2-7; possible D gene TRBD2, 5 bases. From germline, CDR1 is SGHDT and CDR2 YYEEEE. CDR3 length equals 18 residues. Trimming stripped 3 bases from V and 2 bases from J, with 24 bases between. The CDR3 DNA follows: TGTGCCAGCAGCTCCATGAGGGAGATAACTAGACGTACCTACGAGCAGTACTTC. As protein: CASSSMREITRRTYEQYF. Filled out from reference TRBV5-6 and TRBJ2-7, the complete variable domain reads DAGVTQSPTHLIKTRGQQVTLRCSPKSGHDTVSWYQQALGQGPQFIFQYYEEEERQRGNFPDRFSGHQFPNYSSELNVNALLLGDSALYLCASSSMREITRRTYEQYFGPGTRLTVT.

This chain links TRBV6-5 with TRBJ1-1; 10 bases line up with TRBD1. This CDR3 contains 13 residues. Germline CDR1 and CDR2: MNHEY and SVGAGI. With V trimmed by 5 bases and J by 6 bases, 3 bases remained unmatched. CDR3 residues: CASSDRGRPEAFF. CDR3 DNA sequence: TGTGCCAGCAGTGACAGGGGGCGTCCTGAAGCTTTCTTT.

This clone came up a few times. The chain recombines TRBV6-5 with TRBJ1-3; 8 nucleotides match TRBD1. The CDR3 runs to 13 residues. Germline assignment: CDR1 MNHEY and CDR2 SVGAGI. V gave up 6 bases and J gave up 4 bases; unmatched junction bases: 2. The CDR3 here is CASSRTGGNTIYF. For the CDR3, the DNA is TGTGCCAGCAGCCGGACAGGGGGAAACACCATATATTTT.

The rearrangement uses TRBV6-5 and TRBJ2-7; 12 nucleotides match TRBD1. V trimming: 6 bases; J trimming: 4 bases; junction bases outside the gene matches: 4. The CDR3 has 14 residues. The V gene's germline CDR1 is MNHEY and CDR2 SVGAGI. The CDR3 DNA reads TGTGCCAGCAGGAAGGGACAGGGGGCTTACGAGCAGTACTTC. This encodes CASRKGQGAYEQYF.

This clone was seen a few times. The V call is TRBV5-1, the J call TRBJ1-1, with D possibly TRBD1 on 5 matching bases. This CDR3 has 13 amino acids. Germline lookup yields CDR1 SGHRS and CDR2 YFSETQ. The V end lost 7 bases, the J end lost 5 bases, and 15 bases lay between the germline ends. The CDR3 here is CASSRWGQTEAFF. DNA for the CDR3: TGCGCCAGCTCCCGGTGGGGCCAGACTGAAGCTTTCTTT.

This clone was detected a few times. The chain joins TRBV5-1 to TRBJ1-1; tentative D call: TRBD1 (5 bases). The V end lost 0 bases, the J end lost 4 bases, and 13 bases lay between the germline ends. This CDR3 spans 15 amino acids. Germline CDR1 is SGHRS and CDR2 is YFSETQ. The CDR3 here is CASSLGQMGVTEAFF. CDR3 in DNA: TGCGCCAGCAGCTTGGGACAGATGGGTGTCACTGAAGCTTTCTTT.

This clone was detected a few times. V gene TRBV9 combines with J gene TRBJ2-2, with 11 positions matching TRBD1. V shed 1 base and J 7 bases; nucleotides not matched to a gene: 3. Germline CDR1 is SGDLS and CDR2 is YYNGEE. CDR3 length: 15 amino acids. CDR3 sequence reads: CASSVRTGGFGELFF. In DNA form, the CDR3 reads TGTGCCAGCAGCGTAAGGACAGGGGGCTTCGGGGAGCTGTTTTTT.